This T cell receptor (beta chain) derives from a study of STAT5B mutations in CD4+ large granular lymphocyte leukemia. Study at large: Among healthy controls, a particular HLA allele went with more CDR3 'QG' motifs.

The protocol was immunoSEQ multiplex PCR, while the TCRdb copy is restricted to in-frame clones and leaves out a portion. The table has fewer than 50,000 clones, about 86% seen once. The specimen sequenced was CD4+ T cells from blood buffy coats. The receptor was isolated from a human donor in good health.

The CDR3 loop reads CARSLVRGGLDEQYF. In DNA form, the CDR3 reads TGTGCCAGAAGCCTGGTTCGGGGGGGCCTGGACGAGCAGTACTTC. The chain joins TRBV5-3 to TRBJ2-7; 8 bases map to TRBD2. TRBV5-3 is identified as an open reading frame with a role that is uncertain. The CDR3 sequence is 15 residues long. With 4 bases clipped from V and 5 bases from J, the junction kept 11 bases outside the gene matches.